This TCR beta chain appears in the sequencing data of a study of CXCR3-negative and CXCR3-positive naive CD8 T cells. At the level of the study: Collectively, the libraries yielded 140 million or so TRB reads in total, at about 1.5 +/- 0.3 million per library. Whole-study results and caveats: Naive CXCR3-positive and CXCR3-negative cells shared similar TRBV-TRBJ usage, unlike memory cells. Much lower diversity was found in memory CD8+ cells, while both naive subsets had comparably high diversity.

As regards this clonotype: Antigen: not known.

The libraries of TRB cDNA were constructed through 5' RACE using UMI labels. TCRdb processed the 5' RACE reads again and assigns one entry to each CDR3 protein, with no DNA. This sample's table has tens of thousands of distinct CDR3 sequences. The clonotype originates from a human donor in good health. Some clones in this sample may be carry-over from other donors' samples. The sample comprised memory CD8+ T cells from blood.

CDR3 residues: CASSFFTAGYTF. The V gene is TRBV11-2, the J gene TRBJ1-2. CDR1 SGHAT and CDR2 FQNNGV come from the germline V gene. The CDR3 consists of 12 residues.